Below are 15 T cell receptor beta chains sequenced from a single sample in a study of cytomegalovirus exposure and HLA in healthy donors. Measured with immunoSEQ multiplex PCR; TCRdb has only the in-frame clones, and not every one. The sample contains about 73,000 clones, 70% to 90% of which appear only once. Sequencing was carried out using PBMCs. These receptor sequences come from a woman between 18 and 29 years old in good health and CMV-seropositive.

The chain combines TRBV19 with TRBJ1-1, with unresolved D. Trimming stripped 3 bases from V and 3 bases from J, with 23 bases between. The CDR3 covers 18 residues. Germline assignment: CDR1 LNHDA and CDR2 SQIVND (reference sequence). The DNA for the CDR3 is TGTGCCAGTAGTATCCGACGGTCAGGAAGAATTAAGGACACTGAAGCTTTCTTT. It yields the protein CASSIRRSGRIKDTEAFF.

This chain joins TRBV11-2 and TRBJ2-3; 8 bases match TRBD1. Germline V gene data show CDR1 as SGHAT and CDR2 as FQNNGV. The trim removed 1 base at V and 0 bases at J, leaving 9 bases unmatched. The CDR3 has 18 residues. CDR3 residues: CASSLGWTGTPSTDTQYF. CDR3 in DNA: TGTGCCAGCAGCTTAGGATGGACAGGGACGCCTAGCACAGATACGCAGTATTTT.

The gene calls are TRBV6-1 and TRBJ2-1, with a possible D match to TRBD1 (5 bases). The CDR3 runs to 15 residues. The germline V gene has CDR1 MNHNS and CDR2 SASEGT. Trimming removed 6 bases at V and 0 bases at J, with 12 bases between. CDR3 coding DNA: TGTGCCAGCAGGGAACAGGTTAGCTCCTACAATGAGCAGTTCTTC. Translation: CASREQVSSYNEQFF.

This clone was seen just once. V gene TRBV7-8 combines with J gene TRBJ2-3, with D possibly being TRBD1 (5 bases). This CDR3 has 16 amino acids. The ends were cut back, 1 base at V and 3 bases at J, with 14 bases in the middle. Germline V gene sequence: CDR1 SGHVS, CDR2 FQNEAQ. The CDR3 protein is CASSLVARVGTDTQYF. The CDR3 DNA is TGTGCCAGCAGCTTAGTAGCCAGGGTGGGGACAGATACGCAGTATTTT.

This chain joins TRBV28 and TRBJ2-3, with D tentatively TRBD1 (5 bases). Trimming left V 5 bases short and J 4 bases short, with 28 bases between. CDR1 and CDR2 (germline): MDHEN, SYDVKM. This CDR3 spans 19 amino acids. The CDR3 DNA sequence: TGTGCCAGCAGTACCCAAGGGGAATCGGCGGAAACTCTCGCAGATACGCAGTATTTT. The encoded protein is CASSTQGESAETLADTQYF.

The chain is built from TRBV29-1 and TRBJ2-1; D remains unclear. The CDR3 loop spans 12 amino acids. CDR1 and CDR2 from the germline V gene are SQVTM and ANQGSEA. The V end was cut by 3 bases, the J end by 9 bases, with 12 bases between. CDR3 protein: CSVDFAVGEQFF. CDR3 bases: TGCAGCGTTGATTTCGCGGTAGGTGAGCAGTTCTTC.

This clone is medium-sized by share. This rearrangement joins TRBV6-1 to TRBJ2-7; TRBD2 agrees at 9 bases. Germline assignment: CDR1 MNHNS and CDR2 SASEGT. The trim removed 3 bases at V and 7 bases at J, leaving 10 bases unmatched. The length of the CDR3 is 15 residues. The CDR3 sequence: CASSETSGASEEQYF. The CDR3, as DNA: TGTGCCAGCAGTGAGACTAGCGGTGCCTCCGAAGAGCAGTACTTC.

CDR3: CASSLRAGGHIYTDTQYF. Written as DNA, the CDR3 is TGTGCCAGCAGCTTGAGAGCGGGAGGCCATATATACACAGATACGCAGTATTTT. The genes are TRBV5-4 and TRBJ2-3; the match to TRBD2 covers 9 bases. Trimming removed 1 base from V and 2 bases from J; junction bases left unmatched: 11. The CDR3 loop spans 18 amino acids. CDR1 and CDR2 from the germline V gene are SGHNT and YYREEE (reference sequence).

The table lists this clone with a count of one. This sequence joins TRBV2 and TRBJ1-5, with 9 positions matching TRBD1. This CDR3 has 14 residues. J was trimmed by 3 bases and V by 6 bases; bases with no gene match: 3. From germline, CDR1 is SNHLY and CDR2 FYNNEI. CDR3: CASRGQGANQPQHF. The CDR3 nucleotides are TGTGCCAGCAGGGGACAGGGTGCCAATCAGCCCCAGCATTTT.

The chain uses TRBV29-1 and TRBJ1-1, with D perhaps TRBD1 (6 bases). The V end was cut by 0 bases, the J end by 3 bases, with 17 bases between. The CDR3 runs to 16 residues. The germline V gene has CDR1 SQVTM and CDR2 ANQGSEA. The CDR3 DNA reads TGCAGCGTTGAAGATAATGCGGGGGCTTCGGACACTGAAGCTTTCTTT. It is translated as CSVEDNAGASDTEAFF.

The chain joins TRBV5-1 to TRBJ2-5; 9 bases fit TRBD1. The ends lost 4 bases at V and 5 bases at J; junction bases unmatched: 6. The CDR3 runs to 14 residues. CDR1 is SGHRS and CDR2 is YFSETQ in the germline V gene. The CDR3 coding sequence is TGCGCCAGCAGCGGACAGGGGTTAGGGGAGACCCAGTACTTC. Translated: CASSGQGLGETQYF.

This clone was seen a few times. This rearrangement joins TRBV19 to TRBJ1-2; 9 nucleotides agree with TRBD1. This CDR3 region has 15 residues. Germline V gene data show CDR1 as LNHDA and CDR2 as SQIVND (reference sequence). V shed 3 bases and J 7 bases; nucleotides not matched to a gene: 9. This CDR3 reads CASSIMGQGSAGYTF. In DNA form, the CDR3 reads TGTGCCAGTAGTATTATGGGACAGGGATCGGCTGGCTACACCTTC.

The V call is TRBV20-1, the J call TRBJ2-7; the D is unclear. CDR3 length equals 11 residues. The V gene's germline CDR1 is DFQATT and CDR2 SNEGSKA (reference sequence). With 7 bases removed from V and 4 bases from J, the gap between germline ends came to 11 bases. In DNA, the CDR3 is TGCAGTGTATTCAAAACATACGAGCAGTACTTC. Its translation: CSVFKTYEQYF.

The V gene is TRBV7-6, the J gene TRBJ1-1, with 8 bases lining up with TRBD1. There are 13 residues in the CDR3. With 6 bases clipped from V and 3 bases from J, the junction kept 3 bases outside the gene matches. CDR1 is SGHVS, CDR2 FNYEAQ, per germline. The CDR3 DNA reads as TGTGCCAGCAGGAAACAGGGGGACACTGAAGCTTTCTTT. This gives the protein CASRKQGDTEAFF.

This clone was seen just once. V and J are TRBV7-5 and TRBJ1-5; the table's TRBD1 call for D was not verified on the DNA. TRBV7-5 is noted as a pseudogene. This CDR3 comprises 16 residues. CDR3: CARSDRGRAQNQPQHF. DNA of the CDR3: TGTGCCAGAAGCGACAGGGGGCGCGCACAGAATCAGCCCCAGCATTTT.